This TCR beta chain comes out of a study of blood T cell repertoires in COVID-19. Study-wide context: Spain, Italy and the United States supplied samples that represented acute and convalescent COVID-19.

Profiled with immunoSEQ multiplex PCR; TCRdb holds only in-frame clones, not every one. The profile shows about 150,000 clones, 80% to 90% of them singletons. Germline V lookup: CDR1 SGHAT, CDR2 FQNNGV. V lost 5 bases and J 14 bases, leaving 16 bases between the germline ends. The CDR3 covers 12 residues. The V call is TRBV11-2, the J call TRBJ2-1; tentatively, D is TRBD2 (6 bases). The sample consisted of peripheral blood. This TCR came from a young man with COVID-19, enrolled during active disease. The CDR3 bases are TGTGCCAGCAGCGCCAGACAGTGGGGGGAGTTCTTC. Its translation is CASSARQWGEFF.